This is a list of T cell receptor beta chains from one sample in a study of OX40 agonist ivuxolimab in advanced cancers. The assay was immunoSEQ multiplex PCR, and TCRdb's table has in-frame clones only and misses some. The sample shows approximately 84,000 clones, approximately 90% of them seen only once. The sample consisted of CD4+ or CD8+ T cells sorted from blood, taken in a trial of the OX40 agonist ivuxolimab. The receptors were gathered from an adult with an advanced solid tumor such as melanoma, head and neck, liver or kidney cancer. CDR3s include the opening cysteine and the closing phenylalanine or tryptophan. D genes are given only for firm matches. Not all rows give a size; the values are once, few, many and, for expanded clones, a class.

clone_size: .
d_call: TRBD1
v_call: TRBV7-2
j_call: TRBJ1-2
cdr3_aa: CASSRQGNYGYTF
cdr3_nt: TGTGCCAGCAGCCGACAGGGTAACTATGGCTACACCTTC

clone_size: few
d_call: .
v_call: TRBV9
j_call: TRBJ2-5
cdr3_aa: CASSPRGGGETQYF
cdr3_nt: TGTGCCAGCAGCCCTCGAGGGGGGGGAGAGACCCAGTACTTC

clone_size: few
d_call: .
v_call: TRBV9
j_call: TRBJ2-2
cdr3_aa: CASSQGAPGELFF
cdr3_nt: TGTGCCAGCAGTCAAGGGGCTCCCGGGGAGCTGTTTTTT

clone_size: .
d_call: TRBD1
v_call: TRBV5-4
j_call: TRBJ1-3
cdr3_aa: CASSMGQPKSGNTIYF
cdr3_nt: TGTGCCAGCAGCATGGGACAGCCTAAATCTGGAAACACCATATATTTT

clone_size: once
d_call: .
v_call: TRBV6-5
j_call: TRBJ2-3
cdr3_aa: CASSSGGYTDTQYF
cdr3_nt: TGTGCCAGCAGTTCAGGAGGGTACACAGATACGCAGTATTTT

clone_size: .
d_call: .
v_call: TRBV28
j_call: TRBJ1-1
cdr3_aa: CASSRYGDTEAFF
cdr3_nt: TGTGCCAGCAGTCGGTACGGGGACACTGAAGCTTTCTTT

clone_size: .
d_call: .
v_call: TRBV11-1
j_call: TRBJ2-7
cdr3_aa: CASGGVAAGMRGYEQYF
cdr3_nt: TGTGCCAGCGGTGGGGTGGCTGCTGGTATGCGGGGCTACGAGCAGTACTTC

clone_size: .
d_call: .
v_call: TRBV19
j_call: TRBJ1-3
cdr3_aa: CASSQGYSGNTIYF
cdr3_nt: TGTGCCAGCTCACAGGGCTACTCTGGAAACACCATATATTTT

clone_size: .
d_call: .
v_call: TRBV18
j_call: TRBJ1-3
cdr3_aa: CASSEQGVPGNTIYF
cdr3_nt: TGTGCCAGCTCAGAACAGGGAGTCCCTGGAAACACCATATATTTT

clone_size: .
d_call: TRBD2
v_call: TRBV5-1
j_call: TRBJ2-2
cdr3_aa: CASSFGGLAGGTGELFF
cdr3_nt: TGCGCCAGCAGCTTTGGGGGCCTAGCGGGAGGTACCGGGGAGCTGTTTTTT

clone_size: .
d_call: TRBD1
v_call: TRBV7-9
j_call: TRBJ1-1
cdr3_aa: CASSFSQQGAFF
cdr3_nt: TGTGCCAGCAGCTTTTCACAACAGGGGGCTTTCTTT

clone_size: .
d_call: TRBD1
v_call: TRBV29-1
j_call: TRBJ2-3
cdr3_aa: CSVGTGGSDTQYF
cdr3_nt: TGCAGCGTCGGGACAGGGGGTTCAGATACGCAGTATTTT

clone_size: .
d_call: .
v_call: TRBV18
j_call: TRBJ2-7
cdr3_aa: CASSPRDGGNEQYF
cdr3_nt: TGTGCCAGCTCCCCCCGCGATGGGGGGAACGAGCAGTACTTC

clone_size: .
d_call: .
v_call: TRBV25-1
j_call: TRBJ1-3
cdr3_aa: CASSEAGNGNTIYF
cdr3_nt: TGTGCCAGCAGTGAAGCGGGGAATGGAAACACCATATATTTT

clone_size: .
d_call: .
v_call: TRBV28
j_call: TRBJ2-3
cdr3_aa: CASTMMNTDTQYF
cdr3_nt: TGTGCCAGCACCATGATGAACACAGATACGCAGTATTTT

clone_size: .
d_call: .
v_call: TRBV19
j_call: TRBJ2-3
cdr3_aa: CASRAAYRTDTQYF
cdr3_nt: TGTGCCAGTAGAGCTGCATACCGCACAGATACGCAGTATTTT

clone_size: .
d_call: .
v_call: TRBV5-1
j_call: TRBJ1-2
cdr3_aa: CASSFNRALGYTF
cdr3_nt: TGCGCCAGCAGCTTTAACAGGGCACTGGGCTACACCTTC

clone_size: .
d_call: TRBD1
v_call: TRBV5-4
j_call: TRBJ2-5
cdr3_aa: CASSPTGGIEETQYF
cdr3_nt: TGTGCCAGCAGCCCTACAGGGGGGATTGAAGAGACCCAGTACTTC

clone_size: .
d_call: .
v_call: TRBV5-4
j_call: TRBJ2-3
cdr3_aa: CASNLRGEDRWDTQYF
cdr3_nt: TGTGCCAGCAACCTTCGGGGCGAAGACCGTTGGGATACGCAGTATTTT

clone_size: .
d_call: TRBD1
v_call: TRBV7-9
j_call: TRBJ1-1
cdr3_aa: CASRPRQGDTEAFF
cdr3_nt: TGTGCCAGCAGGCCGAGACAGGGGGACACTGAAGCTTTCTTT

clone_size: .
d_call: TRBD1
v_call: TRBV18
j_call: TRBJ2-7
cdr3_aa: CASSRGQGANEQYF
cdr3_nt: TGTGCCAGCTCCCGCGGACAGGGGGCCAACGAGCAGTACTTC

clone_size: .
d_call: TRBD1
v_call: TRBV7-2
j_call: TRBJ1-2
cdr3_aa: CASSPGRKGAYGYTF
cdr3_nt: TGTGCCAGCAGCCCTGGAAGGAAGGGGGCCTATGGCTACACCTTC

clone_size: .
d_call: .
v_call: TRBV9
j_call: TRBJ2-2
cdr3_aa: CASSAGGGELFF
cdr3_nt: TGTGCCAGCAGCGCTGGAGGCGGGGAGCTGTTTTTT

clone_size: .
d_call: .
v_call: TRBV18
j_call: TRBJ2-2
cdr3_aa: CASSPSPGVAGELFF
cdr3_nt: TGTGCCAGCTCACCCTCACCGGGGGTTGCCGGGGAGCTGTTTTTT

clone_size: .
d_call: TRBD2
v_call: TRBV5-4
j_call: TRBJ2-1
cdr3_aa: CASSLDSGGNNEQFF
cdr3_nt: TGTGCCAGCAGCTTGGACAGCGGGGGAAACAATGAGCAGTTCTTC

clone_size: .
d_call: .
v_call: TRBV20-1
j_call: TRBJ1-2
cdr3_aa: CSARDYTDLAF
cdr3_nt: TGCAGTGCTAGAGATTATACGGACCTTGCCTTC

clone_size: .
d_call: .
v_call: TRBV28
j_call: TRBJ1-4
cdr3_aa: CASRTAVNEKLFF
cdr3_nt: TGTGCCAGCAGGACGGCGGTTAATGAAAAACTGTTTTTT

clone_size: .
d_call: .
v_call: TRBV19
j_call: TRBJ2-7
cdr3_aa: CASSSTGTLYEQYF
cdr3_nt: TGTGCCAGTAGTTCTACCGGGACACTCTACGAGCAGTACTTC

clone_size: .
d_call: .
v_call: TRBV28
j_call: TRBJ1-2
cdr3_aa: CASSRGPWGGYTF
cdr3_nt: TGTGCCAGCAGCAGGGGACCATGGGGAGGCTACACCTTC

clone_size: .
d_call: TRBD1
v_call: TRBV11-2
j_call: TRBJ2-7
cdr3_aa: CASSLEGGALLEQYF
cdr3_nt: TGTGCCAGCAGCTTAGAAGGGGGCGCATTATTAGAGCAGTACTTC

clone_size: .
d_call: .
v_call: TRBV27
j_call: TRBJ2-1
cdr3_aa: CASSSPLRDPPNEQFF
cdr3_nt: TGTGCCAGCAGTTCCCCCCTCCGGGACCCACCCAATGAGCAGTTCTTC

clone_size: .
d_call: .
v_call: TRBV21-1
j_call: TRBJ2-1
cdr3_aa: CASSKVGVAPHEQFF
cdr3_nt: TGTGCCAGCAGCAAAGTAGGGGTAGCCCCCCATGAGCAGTTCTTC

clone_size: .
d_call: .
v_call: TRBV7-9
j_call: TRBJ2-1
cdr3_aa: CASSGGDLTYNEQFF
cdr3_nt: TGTGCCAGCAGCGGTGGGGACCTCACCTACAATGAGCAGTTCTTC

clone_size: .
d_call: .
v_call: TRBV5-1
j_call: TRBJ1-1
cdr3_aa: CASSPGDTEAFF
cdr3_nt: TGCGCCAGCAGCCCCGGCGACACTGAAGCTTTCTTT

clone_size: .
d_call: .
v_call: TRBV5-1
j_call: TRBJ2-1
cdr3_aa: CASSLLRGDYNEQFF
cdr3_nt: TGCGCCAGCAGCTTACTCCGGGGCGACTACAATGAGCAGTTCTTC

clone_size: .
d_call: TRBD2
v_call: TRBV5-6
j_call: TRBJ2-2
cdr3_aa: CASRPGLAGSGELFF
cdr3_nt: TGTGCCAGCAGACCGGGACTAGCGGGATCCGGGGAGCTGTTTTTT